The rows below give T cell receptor beta chains drawn from one sample of a study of post-analysis software for immune sequencing data. TCRdb passed the PCR reads through MiXCR, listing each CDR3 protein once. The table lists fewer than 550,000 distinct CDR3 sequences, roughly 34% of them singletons. Specimen: blood. These receptors were taken from a girl between 2 and 17 years old with multiple sclerosis. CDR3s include the opening cysteine and the closing phenylalanine or tryptophan. A D gene is named only where the DNA matches it firmly. The size entry is marked missing in some rows and otherwise reads once, few, many or a size class.

>TRBV5-1|TRBJ2-3|-|-|16
CASSADRQGRADTQYF
TGCGCCAGCAGCGCCGACCGACAGGGGAGGGCAGATACGCAGTATTTT
>TRBV6-5|TRBJ2-5|few|-|14
CASTRASLQETQYF
TGTGCCAGCACCCGGGCTAGCCTTCAGGAGACCCAGTACTTC
>TRBV12-5|TRBJ2-1|few|-|15
CASAVGTYSDNEQFF
TGTGCTAGTGCCGTGGGGACCTACTCGGACAATGAGCAGTTCTTC
>TRBV7-3|TRBJ2-3|-|-|16
CASSLRGRGLTDTQYF
TGTGCCAGCAGCTTAAGGGGACGGGGGCTCACAGATACGCAGTATTTT
>TRBV5-1|TRBJ2-5|few|-|14
CASSLASLPETQYF
TGCGCCAGCAGCTTGGCCTCACTGCCGGAGACCCAGTACTTC
>TRBV20-1|TRBJ1-2|-|-|11
CSAIGGLGHTF
TGCAGTGCAATAGGGGGACTTGGCCACACCTTC
>TRBV27|TRBJ1-5|few|TRBD1|15
CASSEGQGAGQPQHF
TGTGCCAGCAGCGAGGGACAGGGGGCGGGTCAGCCCCAGCATTTT
>TRBV12-3/TRBV12-4|TRBJ1-5|few|-|17
CASSSRRGKNSNQPQHF
TGTGCCAGCAGTTCCCGTCGTGGCAAAAATAGCAATCAGCCCCAGCATTTT
>TRBV5-1|TRBJ2-1|-|TRBD1|16
CASGTGTGGSDNEQFF
TGCGCCAGCGGGACTGGGACAGGGGGGTCCGACAATGAGCAGTTCTTC
>TRBV20-1|TRBJ2-1|-|-|15
CSALLRDSHYNEQFF
TGCAGTGCTTTACTACGGGACTCCCATTACAATGAGCAGTTCTTC
>TRBV15|TRBJ2-5|-|-|15
CATSRDSGVWETQYF
TGTGCCACCAGCAGAGATTCGGGGGTTTGGGAGACCCAGTACTTC
>TRBV12-3/TRBV12-4|TRBJ1-2|-|-|15
CASRGGGDPNYGYTF
TGTGCCAGCCGTGGGGGTGGGGACCCAAACTATGGCTACACCTTC
>TRBV5-1|TRBJ2-3|-|-|16
CASSPEPERLTDTQYF
TGCGCCAGCAGCCCCGAACCCGAGAGACTCACAGATACGCAGTATTTT
>TRBV7-2|TRBJ2-5|many|-|14
CASSRGVNQETQYF
TGTGCCAGCAGCCGCGGAGTGAACCAAGAGACCCAGTACTTC
>TRBV7-9|TRBJ2-3|once|TRBD2|17
CASGQTRLAASTDTQYF
TGTGCCAGCGGCCAAACTAGACTAGCAGCTAGCACAGATACGCAGTATTTT
>TRBV5-1|TRBJ2-1|few|TRBD1|15
CASSPGQGISNEQFF
TGCGCCAGCAGCCCGGGACAGGGGATTTCCAATGAGCAGTTCTTC
>TRBV9|TRBJ2-5|-|-|15
CASSPVGRFLETQYF
TGTGCCAGCAGCCCCGTGGGTCGGTTCCTTGAGACCCAGTACTTC
>TRBV20-1|TRBJ2-3|-|-|16
CSARDSQGRVTDTQYF
TGCAGTGCTAGAGATAGCCAGGGCAGAGTCACAGATACGCAGTATTTT
>TRBV12-3/TRBV12-4|TRBJ2-5|-|-|16
CASSPSDLVLQETQYF
TGTGCCAGCAGTCCTTCGGACCTAGTACTACAAGAGACCCAGTACTTC
>TRBV13|TRBJ2-5|-|TRBD2|15
CASSKGTSGGGEQYF
TGTGCCAGCAGCAAGGGGACTAGCGGGGGAGGTGAGCAGTACTTC
>TRBV7-3|TRBJ2-3|few|TRBD1|15
CASSPGQGRTDTQYF
TGTGCCAGCAGCCCTGGACAGGGACGCACAGATACGCAGTATTTT
>TRBV6-5|TRBJ2-1|few|TRBD2|15
CASSYRTPGGNEQFF
TGTGCCAGCAGTTACCGTACACCGGGGGGGAATGAGCAGTTCTTC
>TRBV29-1|TRBJ2-3|few|-|16
CSVEGGVTASTDTQYF
TGCAGCGTTGAAGGGGGGGTGACAGCCAGCACAGATACGCAGTATTTT
>TRBV10-3|TRBJ2-7|few|TRBD1|14
CAISPGQGIYEQYF
TGTGCCATCAGCCCGGGACAGGGGATCTACGAGCAGTACTTC
>TRBV5-1|TRBJ1-4|-|TRBD1|16
CASSLGQGDGDEKLFF
TGCGCCAGCAGCTTGGGACAGGGAGACGGGGATGAAAAACTGTTTTTT
>TRBV5-1|TRBJ1-2|-|-|14
CASSGGASPYGYTF
TGCGCCAGCAGCGGGGGGGCGAGCCCCTATGGCTACACCTTC
>TRBV9|TRBJ1-1|-|-|14
CASTPGGMGTEAFF
TGTGCCAGCACCCCGGGGGGAATGGGCACTGAAGCTTTCTTT
>TRBV6-6|TRBJ2-5|few|TRBD2|16
CASSYGLAGPKETQYF
TGTGCCAGCAGTTACGGGCTAGCGGGCCCGAAAGAGACCCAGTACTTC
>TRBV12-3/TRBV12-4|TRBJ1-5|-|-|14
CASTLGGGNQPQHF
TGTGCCAGCACCCTAGGAGGGGGCAATCAGCCCCAGCATTTT
>TRBV5-1|TRBJ1-5|-|-|10
CASSHLSQHF
TGCGCCAGCAGCCATTTGAGTCAGCATTTT
>TRBV7-9|TRBJ1-5|-|-|18
CASSPGETPYNGNQPQHF
TGTGCCAGCAGTCCCGGTGAGACCCCGTATAATGGCAATCAGCCCCAGCATTTT
>TRBV18|TRBJ2-2|-|-|14
CASSSQTNTGELFF
TGTGCCAGCTCAAGTCAGACGAACACCGGGGAGCTGTTTTTT
>TRBV28|TRBJ2-5|few|TRBD2|15
CASSFSGGPEETQYF
TGTGCCAGCAGTTTTTCGGGGGGGCCCGAAGAGACCCAGTACTTC
>TRBV4-1|TRBJ2-7|-|-|14
CASSFAGVSYEQYF
TGCGCCAGCAGCTTTGCAGGGGTTTCCTACGAGCAGTACTTC
>TRBV18|TRBJ2-1|many|-|14
CASSPFGSYNEQFF
TGTGCCAGCTCACCATTTGGCTCCTACAATGAGCAGTTCTTC
>TRBV4-1|TRBJ1-2|few|TRBD1|18
CASSHSPRDRESYYGYTF
TGCGCCAGCAGCCACTCACCCCGGGACAGGGAATCTTATTATGGCTACACCTTC
>TRBV10-3|TRBJ2-3|-|TRBD2|14
CAISDGTSVDTQYF
TGTGCCATCAGTGACGGGACTAGCGTGGATACGCAGTATTTT
>TRBV20-1|TRBJ2-5|-|TRBD2|14
CAKRSSGGQETQYF
TGCGCCAAACGGTCTAGCGGGGGACAAGAGACCCAGTACTTC
>TRBV7-9|TRBJ2-5|few|-|13
CASSLSFQETQYF
TGTGCCAGCAGCTTGAGCTTCCAAGAGACCCAGTACTTC
>TRBV29-1|TRBJ1-2|-|TRBD1|15
CSVEDPWDREGGYTF
TGCAGCGTTGAAGATCCGTGGGACAGGGAAGGTGGCTACACCTTC
>TRBV3-1|TRBJ2-5|few|TRBD2|15
CASSKMTSGEETQYF
TGTGCCAGCAGCAAAATGACTAGCGGGGAAGAGACCCAGTACTTC
>TRBV10-3|TRBJ1-2|-|TRBD1|17
CAISEEGQGPANYGYTF
TGTGCCATCAGTGAGGAGGGACAGGGCCCAGCTAACTATGGCTACACCTTC
>TRBV4-1|TRBJ1-2|-|-|14
CASSDPGKRDGYTF
TGCGCCAGCAGCGACCCAGGGAAGAGAGATGGCTACACCTTC